The sequence of this T cell receptor beta chain was determined in a study of T cells expressing NK-cell markers. About the study: Most of the eight sequenced donors were HCMV-seropositive; one was seronegative. The study's findings and limits: CD8+ T cells in roughly six donors included dominant NKG2C+ clonotypes at roughly 1.0-7.0%.

Germline V gene data show CDR1 as SNHLY and CDR2 as FYNNEI. This CDR3 comprises 15 residues. Concerning this clonotype: The target antigen is unknown.

UMIs were included in TCR beta cDNA generated by 5'RACE template switching. With the 5' RACE reads reprocessed, TCRdb shows one record per CDR3 protein and no DNA. Its table records about 150,000 distinct CDR3 sequences. This chain uses TRBV2 with TRBJ2-1; TCRdb proposes TRBD2, but this gene call is untestable without DNA. This receptor was obtained from a woman between 45 and 60 years old in good health. Sequencing input: blood T cells: a sorted CD56 or NKG2C T cell subset, CD4+ or CD8+ T cells, or bulk PBMC T cells (not recorded which). This chain's CDR3 is CASGTPSGSANEQFF.